This entry describes one TCR beta chain. These data belong to a study of T cell changes during pregnancy in multiple sclerosis. The method was immunoSEQ multiplex PCR; TCRdb's version includes in-frame clones alone and lacks a portion of them. Here the sample spans some 79,000 clones, under 95% being singletons. V lost 8 bases to trimming and J lost 3 bases, with 10 bases between them. Germline values: CDR1 SNHLY, CDR2 FYNNEI. The CDR3 totals 13 residues. The chain carries TRBV2 and TRBJ1-4; D unresolved. The TCR was taken from a female donor with multiple sclerosis, enrolled in a pregnancy study. The material sequenced was CD4+ T cells from peripheral blood mononuclear cells, taken in the second trimester of pregnancy. The DNA for the CDR3 is TGTGCCAGCCGGTTTATTGCTAATGAAAAACTGTTTTTT. Its translation is CASRFIANEKLFF.